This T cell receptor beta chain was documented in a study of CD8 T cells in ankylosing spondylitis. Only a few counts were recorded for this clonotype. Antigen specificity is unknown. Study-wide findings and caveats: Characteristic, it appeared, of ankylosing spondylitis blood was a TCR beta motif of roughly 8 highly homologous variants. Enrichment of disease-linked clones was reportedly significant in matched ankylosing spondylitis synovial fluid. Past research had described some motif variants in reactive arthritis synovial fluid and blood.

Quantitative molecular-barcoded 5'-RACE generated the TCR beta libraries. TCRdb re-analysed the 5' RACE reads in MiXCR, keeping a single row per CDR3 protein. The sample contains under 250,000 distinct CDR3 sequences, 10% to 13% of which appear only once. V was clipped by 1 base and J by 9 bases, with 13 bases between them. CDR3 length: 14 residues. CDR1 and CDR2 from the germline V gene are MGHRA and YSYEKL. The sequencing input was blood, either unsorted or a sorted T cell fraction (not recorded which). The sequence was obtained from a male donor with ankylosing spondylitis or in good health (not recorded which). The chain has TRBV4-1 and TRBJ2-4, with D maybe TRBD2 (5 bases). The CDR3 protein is CASSQGLRDTIQYF. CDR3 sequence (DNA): TGCGCCAGCAGCCAAGGTTTGAGGGATACCATTCAGTACTTC.